These 20 T cell receptor beta chains came from one sample sequenced in a study of T cell responses to AZD1222 COVID-19 vaccine. Assay: immunoSEQ multiplex PCR; the TCRdb copy retains only in-frame clones and omits some. The top ten hold 7.5% to 10% of the sample, which has tens of thousands of clones, roughly 87% seen once. The sample was peripheral blood, taken 28 days after the second AZD1222 dose. The receptors shown here come from an adult who received the AZD1222 COVID-19 vaccine.

The chain links TRBV12-2 to TRBJ1-3; the table's D gene call, TRBD1, was not cross checked with the DNA. TRBV12-2 is shown as a pseudogene. The CDR3 loop spans 18 amino acids. CDR3 nucleotide sequence: TGTGCAAGTCGCTTAGCCTCCCTTCAGGGGGGCTCTGGAAACACCATATATTTT. Amino acids: CASRLASLQGGSGNTIYF.

CDR3 DNA sequence: TGTGCCAGCAGCATATCTACTAGCGGGAGCTCCCAAGATACGCAGTATTTT. Residues: CASSISTSGSSQDTQYF. V and J are TRBV7-3 and TRBJ2-3; TRBD2 agrees at 11 bases. Germline loops: CDR1 SGHTA, CDR2 FQGTGA. The CDR3 has 17 residues. The V segment lost 5 bases and the J segment 5 bases; nucleotides outside the gene matches: 12. Full variable domain (rest looked up from reference TRBV7-3 and TRBJ2-3): GAGVSQTPSNKVTEKGKYVELRCDPISGHTALYWYRQSLGQGPEFLIYFQGTGAADDSGLPNDRFFAVRPEGSVSTLKIQRTERGDSAVYLCASSISTSGSSQDTQYFGPGTRLTVL.

The chain links TRBV11-1 to TRBJ2-7; D gene unclear. This CDR3 is 14 amino acids long. CDR1 SGHAT and CDR2 FQDESV come from the germline V gene (reference sequence). The V end lost 3 bases, the J end lost 1 base, and 10 bases lay between the germline ends. The CDR3 coding sequence is TGTGCCAGCAGCTTTATGCACAGTTCCTACGAGCAGTACTTC. Protein: CASSFMHSSYEQYF.

V usage is TRBV2 and J usage is TRBJ1-1, with D hard to call. Between the trimmed V and J ends, which lost 0 bases and 1 base, there was a span of 3 bases. The CDR3 spans 13 residues. The germline gives CDR1 SNHLY, CDR2 FYNNEI. The CDR3 protein is CASSEAGNTEAFF. CDR3 coding DNA: TGTGCCAGCAGTGAAGCTGGGAACACTGAAGCTTTCTTT.

The CDR3 loop reads CASSLDFYNSPLHF. In nucleotides, the CDR3 is TGTGCCAGCAGCTTAGACTTTTATAATTCACCCCTCCACTTT. The gene calls are TRBV7-9 and TRBJ1-6; D unresolved. This CDR3 is built from 14 residues. CDR1 is SEHNR, CDR2 FQNEAQ, per germline (reference sequence). With 1 base removed from V and 4 bases from J, the gap between germline ends came to 5 bases.

This clone was observed once. This sequence joins TRBV9 and TRBJ1-2; D is undetermined. The V end was cut by 0 bases, the J end by 2 bases, with 5 bases between. Germline CDR1 and CDR2: SGDLS and YYNGEE. The CDR3 extends over 13 amino acids. The CDR3 region has the DNA TGTGCCAGCAGCGTAGACTTGAACTATGGCTACACCTTC. It codes for CASSVDLNYGYTF.

The V and J genes are TRBV13 and TRBJ1-1, with D hard to call. Trimming pared 2 bases from V and 6 bases from J, leaving 4 bases between. This CDR3 has 11 residues. The germline V gene has CDR1 PRHDT and CDR2 FYEKMQ (reference sequence). The CDR3 nucleotides read TGTGCCAGCAGCTTAAGGTCTGAAGCTTTCTTT. Translation: CASSLRSEAFF.

The chain joins TRBV7-9 to TRBJ2-3; 10 bases agree with TRBD1. CDR3 size: 19 residues. Germline-derived CDR1 and CDR2 are SEHNR and FQNEAQ (reference sequence). The J segment lost 5 bases and the V segment lost 1 base, leaving 15 bases of the junction unmatched. CDR3: CASSLGWGTGEWARDTQYF. The CDR3 bases are TGTGCCAGCAGCTTAGGGTGGGGGACAGGGGAATGGGCAAGAGATACGCAGTATTTT. The entire variable domain, with the rest obtained from reference TRBV7-9 and TRBJ2-3, is as follows: DTGVSQNPRHKITKRGQNVTFRCDPISEHNRLYWYRQTLGQGPEFLTYFQNEAQLEKSRLLSDRFSAERPKGSFSTLEIQRTEQGDSAMYLCASSLGWGTGEWARDTQYFGPGTRLTVL.

This chain joins TRBV18 and TRBJ1-1, with D uncertain. CDR1 is KGHSH, CDR2 LQKENI, per germline. V lost 6 bases to trimming and J lost 0 bases, with 8 bases between them. The CDR3 has 13 amino acids. This CDR3 reads CASSPKMNTEAFF. DNA for the CDR3: TGTGCCAGCTCTCCGAAGATGAACACTGAAGCTTTCTTT.

The chain employs TRBV28 and TRBJ1-4, with a possible D match to TRBD1 (6 bases). V was clipped by 2 bases and J by 2 bases, with 9 bases between them. The germline gives CDR1 MDHEN, CDR2 SYDVKM. There are 15 residues in the CDR3. CDR3 sequence reads: CASSLRTVTNEKLFF. The CDR3 region has the DNA TGTGCCAGCAGTTTACGGACAGTGACTAATGAAAAACTGTTTTTT.

This chain connects TRBV2 to TRBJ2-2; D is ambiguous. The CDR3 covers 14 residues. Germline assignment: CDR1 SNHLY and CDR2 FYNNEI. Between the trimmed V and J ends, which lost 2 bases and 7 bases, there was a span of 11 bases. CDR3 nucleotides: TGTGCCAGCAGTGAAAACCCCCCGGGCGGGGAGCTGTTTTTT. This translates into CASSENPPGGELFF. The complete variable domain, with remaining parts taken from reference TRBV2 and TRBJ2-2, reads EPEVTQTPSHQVTQMGQEVILRCVPISNHLYFYWYRQILGQKVEFLVSFYNNEISEKSEIFDDQFSVERPDGSNFTLKIRSTKLEDSAMYFCASSENPPGGELFFGEGSRLTVL.

The chain recombines TRBV19 with TRBJ2-1; no clear D. This CDR3 is built from 15 residues. V lost 7 bases to trimming and J lost 0 bases, with 13 bases between them. Germline V gene data show CDR1 as LNHDA and CDR2 as SQIVND (reference sequence). The CDR3 is CASMDLPSSYNEQFF. The CDR3 region has the DNA TGTGCCAGTATGGACCTCCCGAGCTCCTACAATGAGCAGTTCTTC.

The rearrangement uses TRBV6-5 and TRBJ2-1; 8 nucleotides align to TRBD2. The CDR3 has 14 amino acids. The ends lost 8 bases at V and 3 bases at J; junction bases unmatched: 6. Germline CDR1 reads MNHEY; CDR2 reads SVGAGI. This chain's CDR3 is CASRRGGFYNEQFF. The CDR3 DNA is TGTGCCAGCCGTCGGGGGGGGTTCTACAATGAGCAGTTCTTC.

This chain links TRBV2 with TRBJ2-1; 8 bases agree with TRBD1. The germline V gene has CDR1 SNHLY and CDR2 FYNNEI. Germline trimming cut 9 bases from V and 6 bases from J; bases unmatched to any gene: 13. This CDR3 comprises 15 residues. The CDR3 sequence: CARREAGQVPNEQFF. In nucleotides, the CDR3 is TGTGCCAGGAGGGAGGCGGGACAGGTGCCCAATGAGCAGTTCTTC.

J is TRBJ1-3 and V is TRBV30; a weak D match, TRBD1 (5 bases). This CDR3 is built from 15 residues. From germline, CDR1 is GTSNPN and CDR2 SVGIG (reference sequence). Deletions cut 2 bases from V and 3 bases from J, with 14 bases between. The CDR3 reads CAWSNTRGFGNTIYF. In nucleotides, the CDR3 is TGTGCCTGGAGTAATACTCGGGGGTTTGGAAACACCATATATTTT.

The CDR3 is CASSLSIRTGNMETQYF. CDR3 nucleotide sequence: TGTGCCAGCAGTTTATCGATACGTACAGGGAATATGGAGACCCAGTACTTC. The gene calls are TRBV27 and TRBJ2-5, with D tentatively TRBD1 (6 bases). Germline loops: CDR1 MNHEY, CDR2 SMNVEV (reference sequence). Trimming removed 0 bases from V and 5 bases from J, with 19 bases in between. This CDR3 has 17 residues.

The chain combines TRBV9 with TRBJ1-5; D might be TRBD1 (6 bases). Trimming took off 3 bases at V and 6 bases at J, with 16 bases between the two ends. CDR3 length: 15 residues. The V gene's germline CDR1 is SGDLS and CDR2 YYNGEE. CDR3 loop: CASSATGGHGQPQHF. The CDR3 region has the DNA TGTGCCAGCAGCGCGACAGGAGGCCACGGTCAGCCCCAGCATTTT.

This chain connects TRBV2 to TRBJ2-7; no reliable D call. The CDR3 spans 13 residues. V was pared by 6 bases and J by 0 bases, with 9 bases between. CDR1 is SNHLY, CDR2 FYNNEI, per germline. CDR3 sequence (DNA): TGTGCCAGCAGGTTCTACCTCTCCTACGAGCAGTACGTC. It yields the protein CASRFYLSYEQYV.

The chain joins TRBV6-5 to TRBJ1-3; no reliable D call. V was trimmed by 4 bases and J by 0 bases, leaving 10 bases between them. CDR3 length equals 15 residues. CDR1 and CDR2 from the germline V gene are MNHEY and SVGAGI. DNA for the CDR3: TGTGCCAGCAGTTCCGGGCGGCTCTCTGGAAACACCATATATTTT. It is translated as CASSSGRLSGNTIYF.

This chain connects TRBV7-2 to TRBJ2-7, with 7 bases fitting TRBD1. This CDR3 spans 13 amino acids. J was trimmed by 7 bases and V by 5 bases; bases with no gene match: 8. Germline CDR1 and CDR2: SGHTA and FQGNSA. The CDR3 sequence is CASSVRQGGEQYV. The CDR3 nucleotides read TGTGCCAGCAGCGTGAGACAGGGTGGGGAGCAGTACGTC.